Below, one TCR beta chain is given with its context. Amplification targeted TCR beta CDR3 regions from RNA transcripts. HTBI primers were employed in a first-round RT-PCR of the TCR CDR3. In TCRdb, the multiplex PCR reads were re-called with MiXCR into one record per CDR3 protein. Here the sample spans a few hundred thousand distinct CDR3 sequences, around 46% being singletons. Germline V gives CDR1 MNHNS, CDR2 SASEGT. CDR3 length equals 12 residues. Trimming left V 8 bases short and J 2 bases short, with 8 bases between. On the basis of clinical symptoms, serum thyroxine and TRAb, thyroid ultrasound and orbital computed tomography, diagnoses were made. The sample comes from a study of T cells in Graves' hyperthyroidism and ophthalmopathy.

This chain connects TRBV6-1 to TRBJ2-3, with TRBD2 as a possible D gene (6 bases). Sequencing was carried out using peripheral blood or thyroid tissue (not recorded which). The source is a woman aged 18-29 years with Graves' hyperthyroidism. The CDR3: CASGRNTDTQYF. The DNA of the CDR3 is TGTGCCAGCGGGAGGAACACAGATACGCAGTATTTT.